Presented here are 27 T cell receptor beta chains from one specimen sequenced in a study of blood T cell repertoires in COVID-19. Repertoires were generated with immunoSEQ multiplex PCR, while TCRdb's copy carries only in-frame clones and drops some. The repertoire has 250,000 or so clones, approximately 87% of them found once; the top ten carry around 5.9%. The sequencing input was peripheral blood. These receptors were taken from a man aged 55 to 69 with acute or convalescent COVID-19.

V is TRBV28 and J is TRBJ1-2, with unresolved D. The CDR3 runs to 14 residues. Trimming cost V 6 bases and J 3 bases, with 14 bases left between them. In germline, CDR1 is MDHEN, CDR2 SYDVKM. Here the CDR3 DNA reads TGTGCCAGCAGGGCCTTAAGGGAGCACTATGGCTACACCTTC. Translating gives CASRALREHYGYTF.

V and J are TRBV30 and TRBJ2-1; no clear D. Germline V gene data show CDR1 as GTSNPN and CDR2 as SVGIG (reference sequence). CDR3 length equals 15 residues. V was trimmed by 0 bases and J by 2 bases, leaving 11 bases between them. The chain's CDR3 is CAWSVPSEAYNEQFF. In nucleotides, the CDR3 is TGTGCCTGGAGTGTACCCAGCGAAGCCTACAATGAGCAGTTCTTC. The variable domain in full, with the rest retrieved from reference TRBV30 and TRBJ2-1, is SQTIHQWPATLVQPVGSPLSLECTVEGTSNPNLYWYRQAAGRGLQLLFYSVGIGQISSEVPQNLSASRPQDRQFILSSKKLLLSDSGFYLCAWSVPSEAYNEQFFGPGTRLTVL.

The V gene is TRBV7-3, the J gene TRBJ2-1, with D possibly TRBD2 on 6 matching bases. V was shortened by 3 bases and J by 7 bases, with 13 bases between the two germline ends. Germline V lookup: CDR1 SGHTA, CDR2 FQGTGA. The CDR3 is 14 amino acids. CDR3 protein: CASSFEAGWNEQFF. CDR3 coding DNA: TGTGCCAGCAGCTTTGAGGCGGGATGGAATGAGCAGTTCTTC.

The chain joins TRBV7-2 to TRBJ2-1; 9 bases fit TRBD1. Germline CDR1 is SGHTA and CDR2 is FQGNSA. The CDR3 loop spans 15 amino acids. V shed 5 bases and J 3 bases; nucleotides not matched to a gene: 5. The CDR3 DNA sequence: TGTGCCAGCAGCCCCAACAGGGGGCTCTACAATGAGCAGTTCTTC. Protein: CASSPNRGLYNEQFF.

CDR3 nucleotide sequence: TGCGCCAGCAGCCAAGATGTAGCGGGAGGGTGGTACGAGCAGTACTTC. This translates into CASSQDVAGGWYEQYF. The genes are TRBV4-3 and TRBJ2-7, with 11 bases that match TRBD2. V lost 0 bases, J lost 4 bases, and 5 bases stayed unmatched. The CDR3 extends over 16 amino acids. CDR1 and CDR2 (germline): LGHNA, YSLEER.

The table lists this clone with a few counts. The rearrangement links TRBV25-1 to TRBJ1-1; TRBD1 matches at 10 bases. The CDR3 length is 16 residues. Trimming removed 2 bases from V and 3 bases from J; junction bases left unmatched: 6. CDR1 MGHDK and CDR2 SYGVNS come from the germline V gene. The CDR3 loop is CASSESRTGGDTEAFF. The CDR3 bases are TGTGCCAGCAGTGAAAGCCGGACAGGGGGAGACACTGAAGCTTTCTTT.

The genes are TRBV24-1 and TRBJ2-7; 11 nucleotides align to TRBD2. With V trimmed by 4 bases and J by 9 bases, 10 bases remained unmatched. The germline gives CDR1 KGHDR, CDR2 SFDVKD. CDR3 length equals 15 residues. The CDR3: CATSELAGGVRGQYF. The DNA of the CDR3 is TGTGCCACCAGTGAGTTAGCGGGAGGGGTACGAGGGCAGTACTTC.

The chain couples TRBV19 to TRBJ2-5; a weak D match, TRBD2 (7 bases). V shed 5 bases and J shed 4 bases, with 17 bases lying between them. Germline assignment: CDR1 LNHDA and CDR2 SQIVND (reference sequence). The CDR3 length is 15 residues. This CDR3 reads CASSPGLGGRETQYF. CDR3 DNA: TGTGCCAGTAGTCCCGGACTAGGGGGGAGAGAGACCCAGTACTTC. Variable domain in full (rest from reference TRBV19 and TRBJ2-5): DGGITQSPKYLFRKEGQNVTLSCEQNLNHDAMYWYRQDPGQGLRLIYYSQIVNDFQKGDIAEGYSVSREKKESFPLTVTSAQKNPTAFYLCASSPGLGGRETQYFGPGTRLLVL.

This clone was seen once. V gene TRBV7-9 combines with J gene TRBJ1-3; D not certain. The V end was cut by 7 bases, the J end by 4 bases, with 8 bases between. The CDR3 loop spans 12 amino acids. CDR1 and CDR2 from the germline V gene are SEHNR and FQNEAQ (reference sequence). Here the CDR3 reads CASNPGGNTIYF. CDR3 sequence (DNA): TGTGCCAGCAACCCGGGGGGAAACACCATATATTTT.

The chain has TRBV27 and TRBJ2-7; 9 bases match TRBD2. The CDR3 spans 16 residues. Germline loops: CDR1 MNHEY, CDR2 SMNVEV (reference sequence). The junction had 10 bases not matched to a gene; V was cut back by 2 bases and J by 5 bases. CDR3 residues: CASSLMMASGMNEQYF. The CDR3 DNA follows: TGTGCCAGCAGTTTAATGATGGCTAGCGGGATGAACGAGCAGTACTTC.

The rearrangement uses TRBV12-3 or TRBV12-4 and TRBJ2-1, with a possible D match to TRBD1 (6 bases). There are 12 residues in the CDR3. V was shortened by 6 bases and J by 8 bases, with 11 bases between the two germline ends. CDR3 region: CASRPQGYEQFF. The DNA for the CDR3 is TGTGCCAGCAGACCGCAGGGGTATGAGCAGTTCTTC.

As to this clone: It is unclear where the CDR3 begins or ends on the DNA, so no DNA is shown, and the CDR3 is as TCRdb lists it. V and J are TRBV3-1 (or the pseudogene TRBV3-2) and TRBJ2-5; TRBD2, the table's D call, lacks a check against the DNA. Germline CDR1 is LGHDT and CDR2 is YNNKEL (reference sequence). The CDR3 contains 14 residues when both ends are counted. This CDR3 is CASSQERWASGTDF.

This chain uses TRBV9 with TRBJ1-1; D remains ambiguous. Germline lookup yields CDR1 SGDLS and CDR2 YYNGEE. This CDR3 is 12 amino acids long. Trimming cost V 3 bases and J 7 bases, with 10 bases left between them. CDR3: CASSAQTSEAFF. In DNA, the CDR3 is TGTGCCAGCAGCGCCCAAACAAGTGAAGCTTTCTTT.

The J gene is TRBJ1-3, the V gene TRBV5-1; 8 nucleotides align to TRBD1. The CDR3 extends over 15 amino acids. The V gene end was trimmed by 2 bases and the J gene end by 1 base; junction bases not matched to a gene: 2. Germline-derived CDR1 and CDR2 are SGHRS and YFSETQ. The CDR3: CASSLDRGSGNTIYF. CDR3 sequence (DNA): TGCGCCAGCAGCTTAGACAGGGGATCTGGAAACACCATATATTTT.

The chain recombines TRBV6-6 with TRBJ1-2, with TRBD1 identical over 9 bases. The CDR3 is 14 residues long. V shed 7 bases and J 8 bases; nucleotides not matched to a gene: 11. The germline gives CDR1 MNHNY, CDR2 SVGAGI (reference sequence). For the CDR3, the DNA is TGTGCCAGCACCGACCCGGGACAGGGATTCGGCTACACCTTC. Residues: CASTDPGQGFGYTF.

The chain employs TRBV11-1 and TRBJ2-1; 7 nucleotides match TRBD2. This CDR3 region has 14 residues. Germline lookup yields CDR1 SGHAT and CDR2 FQDESV (reference sequence). The J segment lost 3 bases and the V segment lost 7 bases, leaving 6 bases of the junction unmatched. The CDR3 DNA is TGTGCCAGCACCAACCCGGGGGGCTACAATGAGCAGTTCTTC. Protein product: CASTNPGGYNEQFF. Together with reference TRBV11-1 and TRBJ2-1, the CDR3 gives the full variable domain: EAEVAQSPRYKITEKSQAVAFWCDPISGHATLYWYRQILGQGPELLVQFQDESVVDDSQLPKDRFSAERLKGVDSTLKIQPAELGDSAMYLCASTNPGGYNEQFFGPGTRLTVL.

The chain uses TRBV11-3 and TRBJ2-5, with 10 bases aligning to TRBD2. Per the germline V gene, CDR1 is SGHNT and CDR2 is YENEEA. With 5 bases clipped from V and 4 bases from J, the junction kept 10 bases outside the gene matches. The CDR3 sequence is 16 residues long. CDR3 sequence: CASSIRASGSVETQYF. The DNA of the CDR3 is TGTGCCAGCAGCATTAGGGCTAGCGGGAGTGTAGAGACCCAGTACTTC. The full variable domain, completed using reference TRBV11-3 and TRBJ2-5, is EAGVVQSPRYKIIEKKQPVAFWCNPISGHNTLYWYLQNLGQGPELLIRYENEEAVDDSQLPKDRFSAERLKGVDSTLKIQPAELGDSAVYLCASSIRASGSVETQYFGPGTRLLVL.

CDR3: CASSPSTGDGTEAFF. Here the CDR3 DNA reads TGTGCCAGCAGTCCCTCAACAGGGGATGGGACTGAAGCTTTCTTT. The chain uses TRBV28 and TRBJ1-1, with 7 bases identical to TRBD1. The CDR3 length is 15 residues. V lost 5 bases to trimming and J lost 5 bases; unmatched junction nucleotides: 11. Germline V CDR1 and CDR2: MDHEN, SYDVKM. The full variable domain, rest sourced from reference TRBV28 and TRBJ1-1, is DVKVTQSSRYLVKRTGEKVFLECVQDMDHENMFWYRQDPGLGLRLIYFSYDVKMKEKGDIPEGYSVSREKKERFSLILESASTNQTSMYLCASSPSTGDGTEAFFGQGTRLTVV.

This rearrangement joins TRBV11-3 to TRBJ1-4; 8 bases agree with TRBD1. Germline V CDR1 and CDR2: SGHNT, YENEEA. There are 14 residues in the CDR3. Germline trimming cut 5 bases from V and 7 bases from J; bases unmatched to any gene: 6. The CDR3 reads CASSHRTGFEKLFF. CDR3 coding DNA: TGTGCCAGCAGCCACCGGACAGGGTTTGAAAAACTGTTTTTT.

This rearrangement joins TRBV5-4 to TRBJ1-4; 8 positions agree with TRBD1. The V gene's germline CDR1 is SGHNT and CDR2 YYREEE (reference sequence). V lost 0 bases, J lost 8 bases, and 3 bases stayed unmatched. The CDR3 covers 14 residues. In DNA form, the CDR3 reads TGTGCCAGCAGCTTGGGACAGGGGAGAGAAAAACTGTTTTTT. Residues: CASSLGQGREKLFF.

This chain uses TRBV19 with TRBJ2-5; TRBD1 matches 12 bases. The CDR3 runs 17 residues. J was trimmed by 5 bases and V by 4 bases; bases with no gene match: 11. Germline V lookup: CDR1 LNHDA, CDR2 SQIVND (reference sequence). The CDR3 DNA follows: TGTGCCAGTAGTACCCCAACCGGGACAGGGGGCCGGGAGACCCAGTACTTC. Protein: CASSTPTGTGGRETQYF.

In its sample, this clone was seen a few times. This chain joins TRBV5-1 and TRBJ2-1, with TRBD2 matching over 10 bases. The CDR3 runs to 18 residues. V lost 2 bases, J lost 4 bases, and 12 bases stayed unmatched. Germline V gene data show CDR1 as SGHRS and CDR2 as YFSETQ. Here the CDR3 reads CASSFQAGGPHPYNEQFF. The CDR3 region has the DNA TGCGCCAGCAGCTTCCAAGCGGGAGGGCCACACCCATACAATGAGCAGTTCTTC.

This clone was detected only once. The chain uses TRBV28 and TRBJ1-2, with a tentative D call TRBD1 (5 bases). Trimming cost V 5 bases and J 6 bases, with 19 bases left between them. This CDR3 comprises 15 residues. Looked up from germline, CDR1 is MDHEN and CDR2 is SYDVKM. The CDR3 is CASSNQRTSWDGYTF. The CDR3 DNA sequence: TGTGCCAGCAGTAACCAACGGACATCCTGGGATGGCTACACCTTC.

The chain is built from TRBV12-5 and TRBJ2-1; possible D gene TRBD2, 6 bases. This CDR3 spans 16 amino acids. Germline V lookup: CDR1 LGHNT, CDR2 FRNRAP. The V end was cut by 2 bases, the J end by 2 bases, with 13 bases between. The CDR3 bases are TGTGCTAGTGGTTTGTTCGGGAGCTCCCCCTACAATGAGCAGTTCTTC. Protein product: CASGLFGSSPYNEQFF.

This chain links TRBV5-5 with TRBJ2-3, with D unclear. The CDR3 runs 17 residues. With 1 base removed from V and 5 bases from J, the gap between germline ends came to 20 bases. Per the germline V gene, CDR1 is SGHKS and CDR2 is YYEKEE (reference sequence). The CDR3 DNA reads TGTGCCAGCAGCTTGAGCGCGACTCGCGGAATGGGAGATACGCAGTATTTT. Protein: CASSLSATRGMGDTQYF.

The rearrangement joins TRBV28 to TRBJ2-5, with D unresolved. In germline, CDR1 is MDHEN, CDR2 SYDVKM. CDR3 length: 14 residues. V dropped 0 bases and J dropped 2 bases, with 7 bases sitting between them. The CDR3, as DNA: TGTGCCAGCAGTTTATGGATAACACAAGAGACCCAGTACTTC. This translates into CASSLWITQETQYF.

The chain couples TRBV19 to TRBJ2-4; D possibly corresponds to TRBD2 (5 bases). Trimming removed 7 bases from V and 8 bases from J, with 24 bases in between. Germline loops: CDR1 LNHDA, CDR2 SQIVND (reference sequence). The CDR3 length is 16 residues. This CDR3 reads CASTSSIGGWGDIQYF. CDR3 nucleotide sequence: TGTGCCAGTACCTCCTCAATCGGCGGGTGGGGAGACATTCAGTACTTC.